Below, 28 T cell receptor beta chains from the same sample are listed, as sequenced in a study of radiotherapy plus CTLA-4 blockade in lung cancer. Generated by immunoSEQ multiplex PCR, the TCRdb table keeps only in-frame clones and is missing some. Here the sample spans roughly 92,000 clones, roughly 86% being singletons. The specimen was peripheral blood, collected from a patient treated with radiotherapy plus ipilimumab. Receptor source: a human donor with non-small cell lung cancer who had a partial response to radiotherapy plus ipilimumab.

The CDR3 reads CAWSAADTQYF. The CDR3 bases are TGTGCCTGGAGTGCGGCAGATACGCAGTATTTT. The gene calls are TRBV30 and TRBJ2-3; D ambiguous. Germline-derived CDR1 and CDR2 are GTSNPN and SVGIG (reference sequence). V was pared by 1 base and J by 4 bases, with 3 bases between. The CDR3 is 11 amino acids.

This sequence joins TRBV5-6 and TRBJ2-5; 9 bases align to TRBD1. Losses at the gene ends were 4 bases for V and 4 bases for J; bases not matched to a gene: 14. The CDR3 spans 17 residues. Germline-derived CDR1 and CDR2 are SGHDT and YYEEEE. The CDR3 reads CASSIHLTGGYGETQYF. Written as DNA, the CDR3 is TGTGCCAGCAGCATTCACCTCACAGGGGGCTATGGAGAGACCCAGTACTTC.

The V call is TRBV7-2, the J call TRBJ2-7; 7 nucleotides agree with TRBD1. V lost 5 bases, J lost 2 bases, and 6 bases stayed unmatched. There are 14 residues in the CDR3. Germline V lookup: CDR1 SGHTA, CDR2 FQGNSA. The CDR3 DNA sequence: TGTGCCAGCAGCGTCGGGACAGCTACCTACGAGCAGTACGTC. Its translation is CASSVGTATYEQYV.

CDR3 nucleotides: TGTGCCTGGAGTGTGGTTAGCAGGGATGAAAAACTGTTTTTT. Protein product: CAWSVVSRDEKLFF. The chain carries TRBV30 and TRBJ1-4, with D perhaps matching TRBD1 (5 bases). CDR3 length: 14 amino acids. The V and J ends lost 0 bases and 6 bases respectively, with 11 bases between them. Per germline, CDR1 GTSNPN and CDR2 SVGIG (reference sequence).

V usage is TRBV2 and J usage is TRBJ2-3; 10 nucleotides match TRBD1. CDR1 is SNHLY, CDR2 FYNNEI, per germline. V dropped 7 bases and J dropped 3; count of bases not matched to a gene: 4. This CDR3 comprises 14 residues. The CDR3 sequence is CASTRDRGTDTQYF. In DNA form, the CDR3 reads TGTGCCAGCACCCGGGACAGGGGAACAGATACGCAGTATTTT.

This clone was detected once. V usage is TRBV6-1 and J usage is TRBJ2-2, with TRBD1 matching over 10 bases. Germline loops: CDR1 MNHNS, CDR2 SASEGT. The CDR3 consists of 14 residues. J gave up 4 bases and V 6 bases, and 2 bases lay outside the gene matches. This CDR3 reads CASSGQGGTGELFF. CDR3 nucleotide sequence: TGTGCCAGCAGCGGACAGGGGGGCACCGGGGAGCTGTTTTTT.

This sequence joins TRBV2 and TRBJ2-1; the match to TRBD1 covers 9 bases. The germline V gene has CDR1 SNHLY and CDR2 FYNNEI. This CDR3 is built from 14 residues. The junction had 1 base not matched to a gene; V was cut back by 4 bases and J by 3 bases. This CDR3 reads CASSGQGVYNEQFF. The CDR3 DNA follows: TGTGCCAGCAGTGGACAGGGGGTCTACAATGAGCAGTTCTTC.

CDR3 DNA sequence: TGTGCCAGTAGTATAGAAGGAGTAGAGGGTACCGGGGAGCTGTTTTTT. Its translation is CASSIEGVEGTGELFF. This chain joins TRBV19 and TRBJ2-2, with D possibly matching TRBD2 (5 bases). This CDR3 is 16 amino acids long. V was pared by 0 bases and J by 5 bases, with 13 bases between. Germline values: CDR1 LNHDA, CDR2 SQIVND (reference sequence).

The chain is built from TRBV28 and TRBJ2-1; D might be TRBD2 (6 bases). Trimming pared 4 bases from V and 9 bases from J, leaving 16 bases between. CDR3 length equals 14 residues. Germline V lookup: CDR1 MDHEN, CDR2 SYDVKM. CDR3 DNA sequence: TGTGCCAGCAGTTCCGGGAGTTACGTTGGTGAGCAGTTCTTC. It codes for CASSSGSYVGEQFF. Full variable domain (missing parts from reference TRBV28 and TRBJ2-1): DVKVTQSSRYLVKRTGEKVFLECVQDMDHENMFWYRQDPGLGLRLIYFSYDVKMKEKGDIPEGYSVSREKKERFSLILESASTNQTSMYLCASSSGSYVGEQFFGPGTRLTVL.

V and J are TRBV6-5 and TRBJ2-1, with 11 bases identical to TRBD2. Germline V gives CDR1 MNHEY, CDR2 SVGAGI. V trimming: 6 bases; J trimming: 3 bases; junction bases outside the gene matches: 4. The CDR3 runs 15 residues. The CDR3 region is CASRLAGDSYNEQFF. The CDR3 nucleotides are TGTGCCAGCAGACTAGCGGGGGACAGCTACAATGAGCAGTTCTTC.

The chain has TRBV28 and TRBJ1-1, with a weak D call TRBD1 (6 bases). V was shortened by 3 bases and J by 3 bases, with 11 bases between the two germline ends. The CDR3 length is 14 residues. CDR1 MDHEN and CDR2 SYDVKM come from the germline V gene. In nucleotides, the CDR3 is TGTGCCAGCAGTTTGTGGGGGCGCGACACTGAAGCTTTCTTT. This gives the protein CASSLWGRDTEAFF.

This clone was seen a handful of times. The chain is built from TRBV19 and TRBJ1-5; TRBD1 agrees at 7 bases. The CDR3 runs to 16 residues. Germline CDR1 and CDR2: LNHDA and SQIVND (reference sequence). The V gene end was trimmed by 9 bases and the J gene end by 3 bases; junction bases not matched to a gene: 14. The chain's CDR3 is CASQKASDRFNQPQHF. The CDR3 coding sequence is TGTGCCAGCCAGAAAGCCTCGGACAGGTTCAATCAGCCCCAGCATTTT.

The chain carries TRBV15 and TRBJ2-7; 12 bases match TRBD2. V was pared by 0 bases and J by 1 base, with 4 bases of the junction left unmatched. Per germline, CDR1 LNHNV and CDR2 YYDKDF (reference sequence). The CDR3 has 17 amino acids. The DNA for the CDR3 is TGTGCCACCAGCAGAGATGTGGGACTAGCGGGTTCCTACGAGCAGTACGTC. Its protein is CATSRDVGLAGSYEQYV.

V gene TRBV10-3 combines with J gene TRBJ2-3; TRBD1 might be the D (7 bases). The CDR3 runs to 12 residues. Trimming left V 7 bases short and J 8 bases short, with 13 bases between. Per germline, CDR1 ENHRY and CDR2 SYGVKD. CDR3 region: CAITAQGGTQYF. CDR3 DNA: TGTGCCATCACGGCCCAGGGGGGTACGCAGTATTTT.

This chain links TRBV13 with TRBJ1-2; 9 bases fit TRBD1. CDR3 size: 18 residues. CDR1 and CDR2 from the germline V gene are PRHDT and FYEKMQ (reference sequence). With 5 bases clipped from V and 5 bases from J, the junction kept 18 bases outside the gene matches. The chain's CDR3 is CASSLPPKTGGIPYGYTF. The CDR3 DNA reads as TGTGCCAGCAGCCTACCACCTAAGACAGGGGGTATACCTTATGGCTACACCTTC.

The chain joins TRBV7-9 to TRBJ2-1; D may be TRBD2 (6 bases). The CDR3 extends over 15 amino acids. Trimming left V 5 bases short and J 5 bases short, with 16 bases between. Germline CDR1 SEHNR, CDR2 FQNEAQ (reference sequence). In DNA form, the CDR3 reads TGTGCCAGCAGCCCCGGGAGTTTCGACCACAATGAGCAGTTCTTC. Encoded protein: CASSPGSFDHNEQFF.

The CDR3 loop is CASSLEVGGKNIQYF. CDR3 bases: TGTGCCAGCAGCTTAGAGGTTGGCGGCAAAAACATTCAGTACTTC. The gene calls are TRBV11-2 and TRBJ2-4; D not resolved. Germline CDR1 is SGHAT and CDR2 is FQNNGV. This CDR3 has 15 amino acids. V dropped 0 bases and J dropped 3 bases, with 9 bases sitting between them. Drawing the rest from reference TRBV11-2 and TRBJ2-4, the complete variable domain is EAGVAQSPRYKIIEKRQSVAFWCNPISGHATLYWYQQILGQGPKLLIQFQNNGVVDDSQLPKDRFSAERLKGVDSTLKIQPAKLEDSAVYLCASSLEVGGKNIQYFGAGTRLSVL.

The chain employs TRBV7-8 and TRBJ2-2, with unresolved D. Per germline, CDR1 SGHVS and CDR2 FQNEAQ. The CDR3 loop spans 18 amino acids. The V and J ends lost 4 bases and 1 base respectively, with 19 bases between them. The chain's CDR3 is CASSYYNGGSMNTGELFF. The CDR3, as DNA: TGTGCCAGCAGCTACTATAACGGTGGCTCCATGAACACCGGGGAGCTGTTTTTT.

The chain links TRBV5-1 to TRBJ2-5; TRBD2 aligns across 11 bases. The CDR3 runs 16 residues. After removal of 5 bases from V and 5 bases from J, the junction contained 11 bases not matched to a gene. Germline V gene lookup returns CDR1 SGHRS and CDR2 YFSETQ. CDR3: CASSSGLAAVGETQYF. In DNA form, the CDR3 reads TGCGCCAGCAGTTCGGGACTAGCGGCCGTCGGGGAGACCCAGTACTTC.

The gene calls are TRBV28 and TRBJ2-1; 7 nucleotides match TRBD1. Germline V gene lookup returns CDR1 MDHEN and CDR2 SYDVKM. This CDR3 region has 14 residues. V trimming: 6 bases; J trimming: 9 bases; junction bases outside the gene matches: 11. The chain's CDR3 is CASRLGGAAFEQFF. The CDR3 DNA sequence: TGTGCCAGCAGACTAGGGGGCGCAGCGTTTGAGCAGTTCTTC.

This clone was found a few times. The chain carries TRBV7-2 and TRBJ2-1; 11 bases fit TRBD2. The CDR3 loop spans 15 amino acids. Germline loops: CDR1 SGHTA, CDR2 FQGNSA. V shed 5 bases, J shed 5 bases, and the junction held 5 bases outside the gene matches. The CDR3 sequence: CASSALAGGNNEQFF. DNA of the CDR3: TGTGCCAGCAGCGCCCTAGCGGGAGGAAACAATGAGCAGTTCTTC.

This chain links TRBV5-1 with TRBJ2-7; maybe TRBD2 (6 bases). V lost 0 bases, J lost 6 bases, and 13 bases lay in between. This CDR3 spans 14 amino acids. The germline CDR1 and CDR2 sequences are SGHRS and YFSETQ. This CDR3 reads CASSLAVTSPEQYV. For the CDR3, the DNA is TGCGCCAGCAGCTTGGCCGTGACTAGTCCCGAGCAGTACGTC.

V gene TRBV6-6 combines with J gene TRBJ1-2, with 8 bases fitting TRBD1. CDR3 length: 13 residues. Germline lookup yields CDR1 MNHNY and CDR2 SVGAGI (reference sequence). Trimming cost V 6 bases and J 4 bases; bases outside gene matches: 4. The CDR3 loop is CASSFGQGYGYTF. In nucleotides, the CDR3 is TGTGCCAGCAGCTTTGGACAGGGCTATGGCTACACCTTC.

This chain links TRBV7-2 with TRBJ2-1, with D possibly TRBD2 on 7 matching bases. Germline lookup yields CDR1 SGHTA and CDR2 FQGNSA. The CDR3 contains 14 residues. V lost 2 bases, J lost 9 bases, and 14 bases lay in between. The CDR3 nucleotides read TGTGCCAGCAGCTTAAGGGGGGAGGGGCGTGAGCAGTTCTTC. Its translation: CASSLRGEGREQFF.

V and J are TRBV7-9 and TRBJ1-1; the D gene is possibly TRBD1 (5 bases). The CDR3 sequence is 11 residues long. The V gene's germline CDR1 is SEHNR and CDR2 FQNEAQ (reference sequence). The CDR3 spells CAGQMNTEAFF. In DNA form, the CDR3 reads TGTGCGGGGCAGATGAACACTGAAGCTTTCTTT.

V gene TRBV9 combines with J gene TRBJ2-2; 9 bases align to TRBD1. Germline assignment: CDR1 SGDLS and CDR2 YYNGEE. The CDR3 is made up of 16 amino acids. J lost 6 bases, V lost 3 bases, and 9 bases had no gene match. The DNA of the CDR3 is TGTGCCAGCAGCGCTTCAAACAGGGGGCGCCCCGGGGAGCTGTTTTTT. It specifies CASSASNRGRPGELFF.

In its sample, this clone was seen a few times. CDR3 in amino acids: CASSQEVTGINTGELFF. The CDR3, as DNA: TGCGCCAGCAGCCAAGAAGTCACAGGTATTAACACCGGGGAGCTGTTTTTT. The chain carries TRBV4-3 and TRBJ2-2; D may be TRBD1 (5 bases). The germline CDR1 and CDR2 sequences are LGHNA and YSLEER. The CDR3 extends over 17 amino acids. V was clipped by 0 bases and J by 2 bases, with 13 bases between them.

The chain uses TRBV5-4 and TRBJ1-2; 12 nucleotides agree with TRBD1. This CDR3 region has 14 residues. Trimming removed 4 bases from V and 8 bases from J; junction bases left unmatched: 6. From germline, CDR1 is SGHNT and CDR2 YYREEE (reference sequence). The CDR3 nucleotides read TGTGCCAGCAGCCCGGGACAGGGGGCTCGGGGCTACACCTTC. Amino acid sequence: CASSPGQGARGYTF.